This TCR beta chain was found in a study of blood T cell repertoires in COVID-19. About the study: The United States, Italy and Spain were the sources of the acute and convalescent COVID-19 samples.

This CDR3 region has 14 residues. Germline values: CDR1 LGHNT, CDR2 FRNRAP. The V gene end was trimmed by 7 bases and the J gene end by 6 bases; junction bases not matched to a gene: 10. Method: immunoSEQ multiplex PCR; TCRdb's copy keeps in-frame clones and lacks some. The repertoire holds roughly 120,000 clones, 75% to 90% seen once, with 2.5% to 3.5% in the top ten. The receptor comes from a woman at least 80 years old with COVID-19, enrolled during active disease. The chain has TRBV12-5 and TRBJ2-5, with 8 bases aligning to TRBD2. Input material: peripheral blood. The CDR3: CASAPAAGGQTQYF. CDR3 nucleotides: TGTGCTAGTGCTCCCGCGGCGGGAGGTCAGACCCAGTACTTC.